Listed here are 8 T cell receptor beta chains from one sample, sequenced in a study of CD8+CD57+ T cells in acquired aplastic anemia. Genomic DNA constituted the template upon which TCR beta VDJ and CDR3 profiling was performed. TCRdb re-called the reads with MiXCR, one entry per CDR3 protein. The sample includes 150,000 to 200,000 distinct CDR3 sequences, roughly 65% seen only once; the top ten take about 42%. Patients chosen for sequencing had CD8+CD57+ cells that had expanded, as shown by flow cytometry. The sequenced material came from sorted CD4+, CD8+, or CD8+CD57+ T cells (not recorded which) from PBMCs. These receptor sequences come from a human donor with aplastic anemia.

The chain combines TRBV24-1 with TRBJ1-5, with D hard to call. Germline V gene sequence: CDR1 KGHDR, CDR2 SFDVKD. The CDR3 covers 12 residues. V was shortened by 9 bases and J by 2 bases, with 7 bases between the two germline ends. The CDR3 loop is CATSKGNQPQHF. The DNA for the CDR3 is TGTGCCACCTCCAAGGGCAATCAGCCCCAGCATTTT.

The J gene is TRBJ1-5, the V gene TRBV19; TRBD1 matches at 12 bases. Germline V lookup: CDR1 LNHDA, CDR2 SQIVND (reference sequence). Germline trimming cut 11 bases from V and 0 bases from J; bases unmatched to any gene: 8. This CDR3 spans 16 amino acids. CDR3 region: CASGGQGANSNQPQHF. CDR3 in DNA: TGTGCCTCCGGGGGACAGGGGGCCAATAGCAATCAGCCCCAGCATTTT.

CDR3 loop: CASSEQGTNYGYTF. The DNA of the CDR3 is TGTGCCAGCAGTGAACAGGGGACCAACTATGGCTACACCTTC. This chain uses TRBV2 with TRBJ1-2; possible D gene TRBD1, 6 bases. CDR3 length equals 14 residues. The germline V and J ends were trimmed by 2 bases and 2 bases, with 9 bases remaining between them. Germline V gene sequence: CDR1 SNHLY, CDR2 FYNNEI.

This clonotype appeared many times. CDR3 DNA sequence: TGCGCCAGCACCCCGTTGACAGGGGGCAGACAAGAGACCCAGTACTTC. It encodes CASTPLTGGRQETQYF. The genes are TRBV5-1 and TRBJ2-5; TRBD1 matches 10 bases. The CDR3 has 16 residues. With 6 bases clipped from V and 2 bases from J, the junction kept 10 bases outside the gene matches. Germline V gene lookup returns CDR1 SGHRS and CDR2 YFSETQ.

The chain uses TRBV20-1 and TRBJ2-7; perhaps TRBD1 as D (6 bases). The length of the CDR3 is 15 residues. From germline, CDR1 is DFQATT and CDR2 SNEGSKA (reference sequence). Trimming left V 2 bases short and J 0 bases short, with 14 bases between. The CDR3 sequence is CSARPIQGPSYEQYF. The CDR3 DNA reads TGCAGTGCTAGACCGATACAGGGACCCTCCTACGAGCAGTACTTC.

This clonotype was detected once. The chain carries TRBV5-5 and TRBJ2-7; no definite D call. The V gene lost 8 bases and the J gene lost 3 bases, with 12 bases spanning the gap. Germline CDR1 and CDR2: SGHKS and YYEKEE (reference sequence). The CDR3 sequence is 12 residues long. Here the CDR3 DNA reads TGTGCCAGGATGGAAGGGAACTACGAGCAGTACTTC. This codes for CARMEGNYEQYF.

This clonotype was picked up many times. The chain couples TRBV6-5 to TRBJ1-2; possible D gene TRBD1, 5 bases. V lost 6 bases, J lost 2 bases, and 10 bases lay in between. This CDR3 region has 13 residues. The germline CDR1 and CDR2 sequences are MNHEY and SVGAGI. In nucleotides, the CDR3 is TGTGCCAGCAGACAGGTTAACAACTATGGCTACACCTTC. This sequence encodes CASRQVNNYGYTF.

The chain carries TRBV5-1 and TRBJ2-2, with TRBD1 matching over 8 bases. Germline V gives CDR1 SGHRS, CDR2 YFSETQ. The CDR3 totals 14 residues. The ends lost 5 bases at V and 5 bases at J; junction bases unmatched: 5. The CDR3 loop is CASSQTGATGELFF. In DNA, the CDR3 is TGCGCCAGCAGTCAGACAGGGGCAACCGGGGAGCTGTTTTTT.